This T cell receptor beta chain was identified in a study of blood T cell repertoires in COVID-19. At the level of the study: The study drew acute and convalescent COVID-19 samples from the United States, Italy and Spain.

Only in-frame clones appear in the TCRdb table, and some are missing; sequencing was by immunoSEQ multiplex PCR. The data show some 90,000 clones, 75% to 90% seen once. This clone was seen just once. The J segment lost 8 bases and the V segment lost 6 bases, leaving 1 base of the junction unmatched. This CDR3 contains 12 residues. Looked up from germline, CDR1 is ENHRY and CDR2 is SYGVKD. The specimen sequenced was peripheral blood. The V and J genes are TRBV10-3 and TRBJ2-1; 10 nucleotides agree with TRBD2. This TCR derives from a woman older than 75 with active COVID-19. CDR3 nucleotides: TGTGCCATCAGGAGCGGGAGGGATGAGCAGTTCTTC. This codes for CAIRSGRDEQFF.